This is a list of T cell receptor beta chains from one sample in a study of T and B cells in COVID-19 patients. TCRdb analysed the multiplex PCR reads with MiXCR anew, one entry per CDR3 protein. The sample shows about 14,000 distinct CDR3 sequences, 25% to 30% of them seen only once. The sample taken for sequencing was blood. The source of these receptors is a human donor who had recovered from COVID-19. The CDR3 runs from the conserved cysteine through the conserved F or W. The D gene is left open where the match is weak. Clone sizes are given selectively: once, few, many, or a class where the clone is expanded.

V	J	size	D	DNA	CDR3
TRBV19	TRBJ1-1	many	-	TGTGCCAGTAGTGTTCAGGAGGCTAACACTGAAGCTTTCTTT	CASSVQEANTEAFF
TRBV6-6	TRBJ2-1	-	TRBD2	TGTGCCAGCAGTCCCTTAGGGGTGCTAGCGGGGCAGCAGCAGTTCTTC	CASSPLGVLAGQQQFF
TRBV18	TRBJ1-1	few	TRBD1	TGTGCCAGCTCGAGGGACAGGGGGAACACTGAAGCTTTCTTT	CASSRDRGNTEAFF
TRBV5-1	TRBJ2-2	-	-	TGCGCCAGCAGCTTGTTAGGAAACATCGGGACCGGGGAGCTGTTTTTT	CASSLLGNIGTGELFF
TRBV12-3/TRBV12-4	TRBJ1-1	-	TRBD1	TGTGCCAGCAGTTTCCGACAGGGCCGATGGAACACTGAAGCTTTCTTT	CASSFRQGRWNTEAFF
TRBV27	TRBJ2-1	-	TRBD1	TGTGCCAGCAGCTTTTCACAGGGGGTGAACAATGAGCAGTTCTTC	CASSFSQGVNNEQFF
TRBV30	TRBJ1-5	few	-	TGTGCCTATTCGTTAGGGATGAATCAGCCCCAGCATTTT	CAYSLGMNQPQHF
TRBV27	TRBJ2-3	medium-sized	-	TGTGCCAGCAGTTTATTCGGGGGTTATGATACGCAGTATTTT	CASSLFGGYDTQYF
TRBV20-1	TRBJ2-3	-	-	TGCAGTGCTAGTCCGACTGTAGATACGCAGTATTTT	CSASPTVDTQYF
TRBV24-1	TRBJ2-1	few	TRBD2	TGTGCCACCAGTGATCCCGCAACACAGGGACTAGCGGGAAACAATGAGCAGTTCTTC	CATSDPATQGLAGNNEQFF